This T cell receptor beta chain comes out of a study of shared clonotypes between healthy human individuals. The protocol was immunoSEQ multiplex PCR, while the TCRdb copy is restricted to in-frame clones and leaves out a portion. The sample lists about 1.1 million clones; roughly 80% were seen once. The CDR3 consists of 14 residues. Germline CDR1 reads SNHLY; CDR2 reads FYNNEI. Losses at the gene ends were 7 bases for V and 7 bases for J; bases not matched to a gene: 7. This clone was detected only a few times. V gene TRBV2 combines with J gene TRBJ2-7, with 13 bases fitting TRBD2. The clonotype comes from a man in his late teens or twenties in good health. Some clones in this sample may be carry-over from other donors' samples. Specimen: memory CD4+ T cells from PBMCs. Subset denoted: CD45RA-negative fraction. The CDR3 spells CASKGLAGAGEQYF. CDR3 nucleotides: TGTGCCAGCAAAGGACTAGCGGGAGCAGGGGAGCAGTACTTC.